The TCR beta chain described here comes from a study of glioma-infiltrating T cells after dendritic cell vaccination. Background on the study: Monocyte-derived dendritic cells, cultured 6 to 8 days with IL-4 and GM-CSF, were pulsed with autologous tumor lysate. Study-level results: Survival was not directly related to TCR clonality in these patients. Complete blood and tumor specimen sets were limited to few patients.

Time point described: after dendritic cell vaccination, including at tumor progression/relapse. Input was roughly 2.2 ug genomic DNA, or all available if less. The method was immunoSEQ multiplex PCR; TCRdb's version includes in-frame clones alone and lacks a portion of them. The sample has almost 90,000 clones; 75% to 90% are singletons. Remarks on this clone: Its cognate antigen is unknown.

Germline V lookup: CDR1 SNHLY, CDR2 FYNNEI. This CDR3 has 14 amino acids. V was trimmed by 8 bases and J by 5 bases, leaving 16 bases between them. The V gene is TRBV2, the J gene TRBJ1-5; D unresolved. The material sequenced was blood, taken after dendritic cell vaccination. This TCR was recovered from a human donor with glioblastoma. CDR3 loop: CASAPPGRDQPQHF. The CDR3 nucleotides are TGTGCCAGCGCCCCACCGGGGAGGGATCAGCCCCAGCATTTT.